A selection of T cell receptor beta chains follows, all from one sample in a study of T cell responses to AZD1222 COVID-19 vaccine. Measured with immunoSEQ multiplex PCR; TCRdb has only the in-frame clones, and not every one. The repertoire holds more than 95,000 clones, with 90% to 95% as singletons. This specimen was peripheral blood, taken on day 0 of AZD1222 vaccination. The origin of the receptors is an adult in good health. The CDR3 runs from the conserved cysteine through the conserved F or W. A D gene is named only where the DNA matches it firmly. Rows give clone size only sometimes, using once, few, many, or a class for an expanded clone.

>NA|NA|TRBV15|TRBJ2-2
CATSRGVNGELFF
TGTGCCACCAGCAGAGGTGTGAACGGGGAGCTGTTTTTT
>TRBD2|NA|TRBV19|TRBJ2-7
CASRTSGTTSHEQYF
TGTGCCAGTAGGACCTCCGGGACTACGTCCCACGAGCAGTACTTC
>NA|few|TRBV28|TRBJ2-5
CASVPASSYQETQYF
TGTGCCAGCGTTCCAGCTTCTTCATACCAAGAGACCCAGTACTTC
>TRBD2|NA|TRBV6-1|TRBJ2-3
CASSAPGLAATDTQYF
TGTGCCAGCAGTGCTCCGGGACTAGCGGCAACAGATACGCAGTATTTT
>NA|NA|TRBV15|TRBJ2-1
CATSSRAYPLEQFF
TGTGCCACCAGCAGCCGGGCCTACCCTTTGGAGCAGTTCTTC
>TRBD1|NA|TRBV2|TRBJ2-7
CASSDRTGGSYEQYF
TGTGCCAGCAGTGATAGGACAGGGGGCTCCTACGAGCAGTACTTC
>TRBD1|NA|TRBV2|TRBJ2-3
CASSTPGTGTDTQYF
TGTGCCAGCAGTACACCCGGGACAGGGACAGATACGCAGTATTTT
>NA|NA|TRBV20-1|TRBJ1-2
CSARGSYGYTF
TGCAGTGCTAGAGGTTCCTATGGCTACACCTTC
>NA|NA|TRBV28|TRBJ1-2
CASSPQSPGNGYTF
TGTGCCAGCAGTCCCCAGAGTCCAGGAAACGGCTACACCTTC
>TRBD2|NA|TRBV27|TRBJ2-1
CASNGLAGYNEQFF
TGTGCCAGCAATGGACTAGCGGGCTACAATGAGCAGTTCTTC
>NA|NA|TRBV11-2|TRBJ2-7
CASSPLASSYEQYF
TGTGCCAGCAGCCCCCTGGCTAGCTCCTACGAGCAGTACTTC
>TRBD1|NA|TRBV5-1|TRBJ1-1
CASSFAGGTTEAFF
TGCGCCAGCAGCTTCGCAGGGGGCACGACTGAAGCTTTCTTT
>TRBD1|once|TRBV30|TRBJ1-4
CAWSRQGITNEKLFF
TGTGCCTGGAGCCGACAGGGGATCACTAATGAAAAACTGTTTTTT
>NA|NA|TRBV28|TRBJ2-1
CAGRHVNEQFF
TGTGCCGGCCGCCACGTCAATGAGCAGTTCTTC
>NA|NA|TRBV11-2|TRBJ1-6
CASSLVDTALHF
TGTGCCAGCAGCTTAGTGGACACAGCCCTCCACTTT
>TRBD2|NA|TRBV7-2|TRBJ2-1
CASSLTSGRAGNEQFF
TGTGCCAGCAGCTTGACTAGCGGGAGGGCCGGGAATGAGCAGTTCTTC
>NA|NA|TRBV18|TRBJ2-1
CASSPGPSPYNEQFF
TGTGCCAGCTCACCAGGCCCTAGCCCTTACAATGAGCAGTTCTTC
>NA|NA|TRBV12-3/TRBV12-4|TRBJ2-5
CASIPQGKETQYF
TGTGCCAGCATCCCCCAGGGGAAAGAGACCCAGTACTTC
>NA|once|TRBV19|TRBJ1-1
CASTQGKNTEAFF
TGTGCCAGTACCCAGGGCAAGAACACTGAAGCTTTCTTT
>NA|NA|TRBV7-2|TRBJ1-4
CASSSTQGGEKLFF
TGTGCCAGCAGCTCTACACAGGGCGGCGAAAAACTGTTTTTT
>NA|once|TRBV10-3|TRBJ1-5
CAISDVGGQPQHF
TGTGCCATCAGTGATGTGGGGGGTCAGCCCCAGCATTTT
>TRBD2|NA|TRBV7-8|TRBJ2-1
CASSSSAGTSGKYNEQFF
TGTGCCAGCAGCTCCTCTGCCGGGACTAGCGGGAAGTACAATGAGCAGTTCTTC
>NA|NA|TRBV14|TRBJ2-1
CASSQVGDRDLFF
TGTGCCAGCAGCCAAGTAGGGGACCGGGACCTATTCTTC
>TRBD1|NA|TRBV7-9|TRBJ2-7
CASSFAPDRGPRYEQYF
TGTGCCAGCAGCTTTGCTCCAGACAGGGGGCCCAGATACGAGCAGTACTTC
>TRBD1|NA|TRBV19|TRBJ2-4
CASSGTGAENIQYF
TGTGCCAGTAGCGGGACAGGGGCAGAAAACATTCAGTACTTC
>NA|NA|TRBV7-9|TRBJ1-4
CASSAFRDPLFF
TGTGCCAGCAGCGCATTCCGAGACCCACTGTTTTTT
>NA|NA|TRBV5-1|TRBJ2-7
CASSLGHPYEQYF
TGCGCCAGCAGCTTGGGTCACCCCTACGAGCAGTACTTC
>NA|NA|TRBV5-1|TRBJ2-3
CASSLAFQEFSDTQYF
TGCGCCAGCAGCTTGGCCTTTCAAGAGTTCTCAGATACGCAGTATTTT
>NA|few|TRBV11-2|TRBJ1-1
CASSLGHSNTEAFF
TGTGCCAGCAGCTTAGGACACTCGAACACTGAAGCTTTCTTT
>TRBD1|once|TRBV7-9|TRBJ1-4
CASSLELSPGGEEKLFF
TGTGCCAGCAGCTTAGAACTTTCCCCAGGGGGAGAGGAAAAACTGTTTTTT
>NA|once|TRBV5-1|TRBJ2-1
CASSSTGNSYNEQFF
TGCGCCAGCAGCTCTACCGGGAACTCCTACAATGAGCAGTTCTTC
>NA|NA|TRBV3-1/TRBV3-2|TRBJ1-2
CASSQVVQGAGGYTF
TGTGCCAGCAGCCAAGTTGTGCAGGGAGCAGGGGGCTACACCTTC
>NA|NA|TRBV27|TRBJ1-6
CASSFEGLRLNSPLHF
TGTGCCAGCAGTTTTGAGGGTCTAAGACTTAATTCACCCCTCCACTTT
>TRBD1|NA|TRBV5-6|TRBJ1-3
CASSFRGPGNTIYF
TGTGCCAGCAGCTTCAGGGGGCCTGGAAACACCATATATTTT
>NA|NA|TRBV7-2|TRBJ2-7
CASSHGVTYEQYF
TGTGCCAGCAGCCACGGAGTCACCTACGAGCAGTACTTC
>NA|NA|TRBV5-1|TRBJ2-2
CASSFTAGTGELFF
TGCGCCAGCAGCTTTACCGCAGGAACCGGGGAGCTGTTTTTT
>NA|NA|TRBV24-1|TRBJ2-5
CATSDWRREETQYF
TGTGCCACCAGTGATTGGCGGAGGGAAGAGACCCAGTACTTC
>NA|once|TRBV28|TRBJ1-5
CASSSPGRYYQPQHF
TGTGCCAGCAGTTCCCCGGGCCGCTATTATCAGCCCCAGCATTTT
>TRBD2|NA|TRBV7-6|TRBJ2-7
CASSRGGDIYEQYF
TGTGCCAGCAGCCGGGGGGGTGACATTTACGAGCAGTACTTC
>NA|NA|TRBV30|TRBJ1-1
CAWRTGILNTEAFF
TGTGCCTGGAGAACAGGGATACTGAACACTGAAGCTTTCTTT
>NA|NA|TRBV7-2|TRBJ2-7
CASSLGRVDEQYF
TGTGCCAGCAGCTTAGGACGAGTCGACGAGCAGTACTTC
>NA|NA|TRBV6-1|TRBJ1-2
CASSEAAPGKNYGYTF
TGTGCCAGCAGTGAAGCGGCTCCGGGAAAGAACTATGGCTACACCTTC
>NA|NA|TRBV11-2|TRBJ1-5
CASSLGVGSNQPQHF
TGTGCCAGCAGCTTAGGGGTTGGGAGCAATCAGCCCCAGCATTTT
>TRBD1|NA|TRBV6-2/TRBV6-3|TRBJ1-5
CASSPHRTGANQPQHF
TGTGCCAGCAGCCCTCATAGGACAGGGGCCAATCAGCCCCAGCATTTT
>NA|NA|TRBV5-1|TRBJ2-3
CASSRLIDSSTDTQYF
TGCGCCAGCAGCCGATTGATTGACTCTAGCACAGATACGCAGTATTTT
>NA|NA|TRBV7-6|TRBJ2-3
CASGITDTQYF
TGTGCCAGCGGGATCACAGATACGCAGTATTTT
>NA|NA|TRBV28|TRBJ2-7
CASSFGSAGTVEQYF
TGTGCCAGCAGCTTTGGTTCCGCCGGGACGGTCGAACAGTACTTC
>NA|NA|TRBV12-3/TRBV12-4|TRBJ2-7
CASSSGNSYEQYF
TGTGCCAGCAGTTCCGGGAACTCCTACGAGCAGTACTTC
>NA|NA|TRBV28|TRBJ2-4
CASSTPKVPKNIQYF
TGTGCCAGCAGTACCCCCAAGGTGCCCAAAAACATTCAGTACTTC
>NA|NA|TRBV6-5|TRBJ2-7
CASRPAGTPYEQYF
TGTGCCAGCAGACCCGCGGGGACCCCCTACGAGCAGTACTTC
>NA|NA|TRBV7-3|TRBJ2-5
CASSSDSSGTQYF
TGTGCCAGCAGCTCGGACAGCTCGGGGACCCAGTACTTC
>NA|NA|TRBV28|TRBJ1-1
CASKVTGWVEAFF
TGTGCCAGCAAGGTTACGGGATGGGTAGAAGCTTTCTTT
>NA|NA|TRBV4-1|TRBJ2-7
CASSQDPAGGSYEQYF
TGCGCCAGCAGCCAAGATCCGGCAGGGGGGTCCTACGAGCAGTACTTC
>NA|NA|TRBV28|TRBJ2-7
CASRTSSGPLSSYEQYF
TGTGCCAGCAGGACCTCCTCGGGACCGCTGAGCTCCTACGAGCAGTACTTC
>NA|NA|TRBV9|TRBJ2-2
CASSVAGRERNTGELFF
TGTGCCAGCAGCGTAGCTGGCCGGGAGAGGAACACCGGGGAGCTGTTTTTT
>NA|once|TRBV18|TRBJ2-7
CASSPGLSYEQYF
TGTGCCAGCTCGCCGGGGCTCTCCTACGAGCAGTACTTC
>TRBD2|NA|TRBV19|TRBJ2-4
CASSIVVGEGHIQYF
TGTGCCAGTAGTATAGTTGTCGGGGAGGGTCACATTCAGTACTTC
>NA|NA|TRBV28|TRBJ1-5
CASSFPGHQPQHF
TGTGCCAGCAGTTTTCCGGGTCATCAGCCCCAGCATTTT